The present T cell receptor (beta chain) was sequenced within a study of T cell responses to AZD1222 COVID-19 vaccine. The study, taken as a whole, reports: There were repertoire samples only from the period after the peak T cell response. Reports indicate that nearly half of spike-specific TCRs are directed at unmutated variant regions. It should be noted that donors were predominantly white British and more often female, and clonal diversity was possibly underestimated.

Concerning this clone: Its antigen is not known.

CDR3 length: 15 amino acids. V lost 2 bases to trimming and J lost 10 bases; unmatched junction nucleotides: 10. The germline V gene has CDR1 GTSNPN and CDR2 SVGIG (reference sequence). Clones were read by immunoSEQ multiplex PCR, and TCRdb kept only the in-frame ones, dropping some. The table records tens of thousands of clones, roughly 92% of them present only once. Sequences were derived from peripheral blood, sampled 28 days after the second AZD1222 dose. This sequence joins TRBV30 and TRBJ1-6; 8 bases match TRBD1. This receptor was identified in an adult who received the AZD1222 COVID-19 vaccine. The CDR3 sequence is CAWSFSGTGLSPLHF. CDR3 DNA sequence: TGTGCCTGGAGTTTCTCCGGGACAGGATTGTCACCCCTCCACTTT.